This T cell receptor beta chain was identified during a study of blood T cell repertoires in COVID-19. Study overall: Both acute and convalescent COVID-19 samples were obtained from the United States, Italy and Spain. From T cells, B-cell-depleted T cells, or PBMCs came the material, which was cDNA or gDNA.

This clone was picked up many times. How the authors handled the data: Quantification of nucleated cells was approximated via reference gene primer amplification. Generated by immunoSEQ multiplex PCR, the TCRdb table keeps only in-frame clones and is missing some. That table supplies the V and J calls and clone size; D and trimming were determined from the DNA. The sample comprises about 64,000 clones, 82% of which are singletons, and over 10% rests with the top ten. The CDR3 runs 11 residues. Germline CDR1 MGHRA, CDR2 YSYEKL. Trimming pared 3 bases from V and 14 bases from J, leaving 13 bases between.

This TCR derives from a human donor in a cohort sampled during active COVID-19. The specimen sequenced was peripheral blood. The rearrangement joins TRBV4-1 to TRBJ1-2, with D unresolved. CDR3 sequence reads: CASSQLGGLTF. The CDR3, as DNA: TGCGCCAGCAGCCAGTTGGGAGGGTTAACCTTC.